A single sample gave rise to the 26 T cell receptor beta chains below, sequenced in a study of blood T cell repertoires in COVID-19. The protocol was immunoSEQ multiplex PCR, while the TCRdb copy is restricted to in-frame clones and leaves out a portion. The sample lists 150,000 to 200,000 clones; about 86% were seen once. The sample taken for sequencing was peripheral blood. These receptors all come from a man aged 50-60 years with active or convalescent COVID-19.

The genes are TRBV25-1 and TRBJ2-5, with D perhaps TRBD1 (5 bases). Trimming removed 2 bases at V and 0 bases at J, with 7 bases between. Germline CDR1 and CDR2: MGHDK and SYGVNS. The CDR3 length is 14 residues. The CDR3 spells CASSEVRDQETQYF. The CDR3 DNA follows: TGTGCCAGCAGTGAAGTCAGGGACCAAGAGACCCAGTACTTC.

V is TRBV5-6 and J is TRBJ2-3, with 10 bases lining up with TRBD1. Per the germline V gene, CDR1 is SGHDT and CDR2 is YYEEEE. The J segment lost 5 bases and the V segment lost 3 bases, leaving 9 bases of the junction unmatched. The CDR3 sequence is 16 residues long. The CDR3, as DNA: TGTGCCAGCAGCTACGGGACAGGGGATCCTCAAGATACGCAGTATTTT. It encodes CASSYGTGDPQDTQYF.

This clone was found once. CDR3 coding DNA: TGCAGCGTTATACCAGTTGGACAGGGGGCCTACGAGCAGTACTTC. This gives the protein CSVIPVGQGAYEQYF. The chain combines TRBV29-1 with TRBJ2-7, with 10 bases lining up with TRBD1. Trimming cost V 5 bases and J 2 bases; bases outside gene matches: 9. This CDR3 contains 15 residues. Germline V CDR1 and CDR2: SQVTM, ANQGSEA.

The rearrangement links TRBV15 to TRBJ1-2; possibly TRBD1 for D (5 bases). In germline, CDR1 is LNHNV, CDR2 YYDKDF (reference sequence). V was cut by 1 base and J by 5 bases, with 8 bases left in between. The CDR3 is 13 amino acids. The CDR3: CATSRGEGYGYTF. CDR3 nucleotides: TGTGCCACCAGCAGAGGGGAGGGGTATGGCTACACCTTC.

The gene calls are TRBV1 and TRBJ2-2; TRBD2 was called by the table and not checked on the DNA. TRBV1 is a pseudogene locus. This CDR3 comprises 19 residues. CDR3 sequence: CTSSQDRPAGVIGTGELFF. The CDR3 DNA follows: TGCACCAGCAGCCAAGATCGGCCAGCGGGAGTTATTGGGACCGGGGAGCTGTTTTTT.

The chain links TRBV7-2 to TRBJ2-7; 12 bases line up with TRBD1. J gave up 9 bases and V 3 bases, and 9 bases lay outside the gene matches. The length of the CDR3 is 15 residues. Germline V gene lookup returns CDR1 SGHTA and CDR2 FQGNSA. The CDR3 sequence is CASSFLIGTGGGQYF. Written as DNA, the CDR3 is TGTGCCAGCAGCTTCCTTATCGGGACAGGGGGCGGGCAGTACTTC.

This clone was seen once. The CDR3 coding sequence is TGTGCCACCAGTGACCCCCGGGGGGGGGTTGGGGAGACCCAGTACTTC. As protein: CATSDPRGGVGETQYF. The chain uses TRBV24-1 and TRBJ2-5; TRBD2 aligns across 8 bases. This CDR3 comprises 16 residues. After removal of 4 bases from V and 5 bases from J, the junction contained 11 bases not matched to a gene. From germline, CDR1 is KGHDR and CDR2 SFDVKD.

This clone has a single count. This chain uses TRBV4-1 with TRBJ2-3; 7 nucleotides line up with TRBD1. The trim removed 5 bases at V and 2 bases at J, leaving 7 bases unmatched. Germline CDR1 reads MGHRA; CDR2 reads YSYEKL. The CDR3 spans 15 residues. CDR3 amino acids: CASSADRQNTDTQYF. The DNA of the CDR3 is TGCGCCAGCAGCGCGGACAGGCAAAACACAGATACGCAGTATTTT.

This chain uses TRBV6-5 with TRBJ2-1; 9 bases are a match to TRBD1. Germline loops: CDR1 MNHEY, CDR2 SVGAGI. The CDR3 covers 15 residues. J gave up 4 bases and V 6 bases, and 7 bases lay outside the gene matches. This chain's CDR3 is CASRSGDRAYNEQFF. As DNA, the CDR3 is TGTGCCAGCAGATCCGGGGACAGGGCATACAATGAGCAGTTCTTC.

This rearrangement joins TRBV4-1 to TRBJ2-3; 7 bases map to TRBD1. The CDR3 covers 14 residues. Per germline, CDR1 MGHRA and CDR2 YSYEKL. V trimming: 4 bases; J trimming: 5 bases; junction bases outside the gene matches: 6. The CDR3 here is CASSLGQVGDTQYF. CDR3 DNA sequence: TGCGCCAGCAGCCTCGGACAGGTGGGAGATACGCAGTATTTT.

The chain has TRBV18 and TRBJ2-7; TRBD2 agrees at 10 bases. The germline V gene encodes CDR1 KGHSH and CDR2 LQKENI. Germline trimming cut 2 bases from V and 2 bases from J; bases unmatched to any gene: 9. CDR3 length: 17 amino acids. This chain's CDR3 is CASSPWTSGSRTYEQYF. DNA for the CDR3: TGTGCCAGCTCACCATGGACTAGCGGCTCACGAACCTACGAGCAGTACTTC.

The genes are TRBV29-1 and TRBJ2-7; 8 nucleotides line up with TRBD1. There are 12 residues in the CDR3. Germline loops: CDR1 SQVTM, CDR2 ANQGSEA. V shed 8 bases and J 1 base; nucleotides not matched to a gene: 4. The CDR3 DNA follows: TGCAGCTACAGGGGGTCTTCCTACGAGCAGTACTTC. Translating gives CSYRGSSYEQYF.

The chain links TRBV18 to TRBJ2-2; TRBD2 is a possible D gene (6 bases). Between the trimmed V and J ends, which lost 4 bases and 1 base, there was a span of 13 bases. The CDR3 sequence is 16 residues long. CDR1 is KGHSH, CDR2 LQKENI, per germline. CDR3 coding DNA: TGTGCCAGCTCACAAACGACAGCGGGGAACACCGGGGAGCTGTTTTTT. Residues: CASSQTTAGNTGELFF. The whole variable domain, filled in from reference TRBV18 and TRBJ2-2, reads NAGVMQNPRHLVRRRGQEARLRCSPMKGHSHVYWYRQLPEEGLKFMVYLQKENIIDESGMPKERFSAEFPKEGPSILRIQQVVRGDSAAYFCASSQTTAGNTGELFFGEGSRLTVL.

The chain uses TRBV6-5 and TRBJ1-1; D remains ambiguous. V shed 8 bases and J shed 0 bases, with 16 bases lying between them. Germline V gene sequence: CDR1 MNHEY, CDR2 SVGAGI. The CDR3 is made up of 15 amino acids. CDR3 loop: CASRKQKHMNTEAFF. In DNA form, the CDR3 reads TGTGCCAGCCGAAAACAGAAACACATGAACACTGAAGCTTTCTTT.

This CDR3 reads CASSLAPGQGEEQYF. CDR3 DNA sequence: TGCGCCAGCAGCTTGGCCCCGGGACAGGGGGAAGAGCAGTACTTC. The chain recombines TRBV5-1 with TRBJ2-7; 11 nucleotides match TRBD1. V dropped 0 bases and J dropped 7; count of bases not matched to a gene: 6. The CDR3 is 15 residues long. CDR1 SGHRS and CDR2 YFSETQ come from the germline V gene.

This sequence joins TRBV7-9 and TRBJ2-4, with a weak D call TRBD1 (5 bases). The CDR3 loop spans 16 amino acids. Germline-derived CDR1 and CDR2 are SEHNR and FQNEAQ (reference sequence). V was pared by 0 bases and J by 6 bases, with 15 bases between. The CDR3 nucleotides are TGTGCCAGCAGCTTAGCGTGGGCAGGGAAGGGAAACATTCAGTACTTC. Translation gives CASSLAWAGKGNIQYF.

Turning to this clone: This same CDR3 is encoded by further DNA sequences in the sample. The J gene is TRBJ2-7, the V gene TRBV7-9; 10 bases align to TRBD1. V lost 1 base to trimming and J lost 2 bases; unmatched junction nucleotides: 2. The CDR3 spans 15 residues. Germline CDR1 reads SEHNR; CDR2 reads FQNEAQ (reference sequence). The CDR3 spells CASSLGGTGAYEQYF. The CDR3 DNA sequence: TGTGCCAGCAGCTTAGGGGGGACAGGGGCCTACGAGCAGTACTTC.

This chain links TRBV15 with TRBJ1-1; D perhaps matches TRBD1 (5 bases). Germline-derived CDR1 and CDR2 are LNHNV and YYDKDF (reference sequence). Trimming took off 3 bases at V and 7 bases at J, with 15 bases between the two ends. The CDR3 is made up of 14 amino acids. The CDR3 DNA reads as TGTGCCACCAGCAGGGAGGGGACGGCGGGTGAAGCTTTCTTT. This codes for CATSREGTAGEAFF.

The V call is TRBV11-3, the J call TRBJ2-2; tentatively, D is TRBD1 (7 bases). The CDR3 contains 17 residues. The V gene lost 5 bases and the J gene lost 0 bases, with 16 bases spanning the gap. Per germline, CDR1 SGHNT and CDR2 YENEEA. This chain's CDR3 is CASSPQRGTANTGELFF. CDR3 DNA: TGTGCCAGCAGCCCCCAGCGCGGGACAGCGAACACCGGGGAGCTGTTTTTT.

This clone was counted a few times. The DNA for the CDR3 is TGTGCCAGCAACCCAGGGGATTGGTTGACTGAAGCTTTCTTT. Its protein product is CASNPGDWLTEAFF. The V call is TRBV6-5, the J call TRBJ1-1; D is perhaps TRBD1 (6 bases). The CDR3 has 14 residues. The germline CDR1 and CDR2 sequences are MNHEY and SVGAGI. V shed 7 bases and J shed 5 bases, with 17 bases lying between them.

The genes are TRBV9 and TRBJ1-1, with D maybe TRBD1 (5 bases). This CDR3 contains 13 residues. In germline, CDR1 is SGDLS, CDR2 YYNGEE. The V end lost 2 bases, the J end lost 2 bases, and 7 bases lay between the germline ends. The CDR3 loop is CASSVQGNTEAFF. CDR3 coding DNA: TGTGCCAGCAGCGTCCAGGGTAACACTGAAGCTTTCTTT.

This chain joins TRBV27 and TRBJ1-4, with TRBD1 identical over 12 bases. The CDR3 spans 13 residues. The ends lost 8 bases at V and 13 bases at J; junction bases unmatched: 8. Germline loops: CDR1 MNHEY, CDR2 SMNVEV (reference sequence). The CDR3 loop reads CASSGTGGTGLFF. The CDR3 bases are TGTGCCAGCTCCGGGACAGGGGGCACAGGACTGTTTTTT.

This clone was picked up one time. The J gene is TRBJ1-5, the V gene TRBV19; 7 positions agree with TRBD1. The V segment lost 4 bases and the J segment 1 base; nucleotides outside the gene matches: 1. The CDR3 runs to 14 residues. CDR1 and CDR2 (germline): LNHDA, SQIVND (reference sequence). Here the CDR3 DNA reads TGTGCCAGTAGTACACAGGGGAGCAATCAGCCCCAGCATTTT. Translation gives CASSTQGSNQPQHF.

This rearrangement joins TRBV19 to TRBJ1-1; D is unresolved. The germline V gene encodes CDR1 LNHDA and CDR2 SQIVND (reference sequence). The CDR3 has 14 amino acids. V was pared by 3 bases and J by 1 base, with 9 bases between. The CDR3 DNA reads as TGTGCCAGTAGTATGGAGACGACGAACACTGAAGCTTTCTTT. Encoded protein: CASSMETTNTEAFF.

This clone has only a few counts. This sample includes further DNA sequences coding for the same CDR3. The chain recombines TRBV6-5 with TRBJ1-3; tentatively, D is TRBD1 (6 bases). Trimming cost V 4 bases and J 7 bases, with 8 bases left between them. Germline CDR1 reads MNHEY; CDR2 reads SVGAGI. This CDR3 has 12 residues. This chain's CDR3 is CASSSQGNTIYF. The DNA of the CDR3 is TGTGCCAGCAGTTCACAGGGTAACACCATATATTTT.

This chain uses TRBV3-1 (or the pseudogene TRBV3-2) with TRBJ2-1; possibly TRBD1 for D (6 bases). The germline gives CDR1 LGHDT, CDR2 YNNKEL (reference sequence). V shed 3 bases and J shed 3 bases, with 21 bases lying between them. This CDR3 has 18 residues. In DNA form, the CDR3 reads TGTGCCAGCAGCCATCAAGCCAATTCCAGGGGCCTCTACAATGAGCAGTTCTTC. Protein sequence: CASSHQANSRGLYNEQFF.